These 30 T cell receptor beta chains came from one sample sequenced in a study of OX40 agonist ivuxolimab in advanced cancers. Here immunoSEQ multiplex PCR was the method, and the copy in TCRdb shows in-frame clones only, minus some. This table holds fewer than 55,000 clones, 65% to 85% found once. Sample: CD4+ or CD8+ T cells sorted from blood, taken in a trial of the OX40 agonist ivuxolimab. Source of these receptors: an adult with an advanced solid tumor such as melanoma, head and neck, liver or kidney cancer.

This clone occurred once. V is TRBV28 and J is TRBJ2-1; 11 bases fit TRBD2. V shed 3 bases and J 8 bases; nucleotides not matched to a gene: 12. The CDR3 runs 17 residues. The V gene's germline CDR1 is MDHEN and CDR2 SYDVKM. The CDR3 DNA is TGTGCCAGCAGTTTCTTACTAGCGGGAGCAAGGGGAGATGAGCAGTTCTTC. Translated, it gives CASSFLLAGARGDEQFF.

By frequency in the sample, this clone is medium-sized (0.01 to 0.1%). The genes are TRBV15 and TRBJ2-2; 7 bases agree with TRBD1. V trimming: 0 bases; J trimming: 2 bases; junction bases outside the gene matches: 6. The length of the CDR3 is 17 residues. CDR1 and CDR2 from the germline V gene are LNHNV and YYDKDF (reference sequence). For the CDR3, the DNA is TGTGCCACCAGCAGAGAAATCGGGACAGCCAACACCGGGGAGCTGTTTTTT. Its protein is CATSREIGTANTGELFF.

CDR3: CASSFLSSFETQYF. The CDR3 region has the DNA TGTGCCAGCAGCTTCCTGTCTAGCTTTGAGACCCAGTACTTC. The chain employs TRBV11-2 and TRBJ2-5; tentative D call: TRBD2 (5 bases). V lost 3 bases, J lost 5 bases, and 13 bases lay in between. The CDR3 sequence is 14 residues long. Germline assignment: CDR1 SGHAT and CDR2 FQNNGV.

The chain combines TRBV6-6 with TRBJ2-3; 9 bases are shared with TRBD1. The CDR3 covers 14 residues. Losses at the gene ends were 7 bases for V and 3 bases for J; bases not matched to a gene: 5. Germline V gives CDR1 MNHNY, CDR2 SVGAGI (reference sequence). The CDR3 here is CASIMDRGTDTQYF. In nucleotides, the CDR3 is TGTGCCAGCATCATGGACAGGGGTACAGATACGCAGTATTTT.

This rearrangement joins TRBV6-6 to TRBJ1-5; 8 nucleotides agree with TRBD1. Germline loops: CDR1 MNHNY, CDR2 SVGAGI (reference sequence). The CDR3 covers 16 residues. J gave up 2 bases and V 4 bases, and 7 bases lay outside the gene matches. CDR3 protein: CASSSIRGRGNQPQHF. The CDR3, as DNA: TGTGCCAGCAGTTCGATCAGGGGGCGAGGCAATCAGCCCCAGCATTTT.

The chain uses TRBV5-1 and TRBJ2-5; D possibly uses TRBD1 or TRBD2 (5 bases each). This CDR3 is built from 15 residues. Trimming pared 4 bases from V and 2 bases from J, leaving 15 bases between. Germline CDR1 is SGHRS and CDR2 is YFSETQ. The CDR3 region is CASSISGTPQETQYF. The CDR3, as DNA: TGCGCCAGCAGCATCTCGGGGACCCCACAAGAGACCCAGTACTTC.

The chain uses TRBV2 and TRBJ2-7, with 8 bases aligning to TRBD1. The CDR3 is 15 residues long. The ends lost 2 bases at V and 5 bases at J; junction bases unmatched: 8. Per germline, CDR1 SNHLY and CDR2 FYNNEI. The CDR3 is CASSEPGQGVHEQYV. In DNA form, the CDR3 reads TGTGCCAGCAGTGAACCTGGACAGGGCGTACACGAGCAGTACGTC.

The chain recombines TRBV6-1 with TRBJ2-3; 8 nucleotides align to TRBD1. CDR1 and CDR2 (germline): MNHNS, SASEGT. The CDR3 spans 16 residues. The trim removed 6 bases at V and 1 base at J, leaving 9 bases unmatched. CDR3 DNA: TGTGCCAGCAGCGAAACGACAGGGGTGGGCACAGATACGCAGTATTTT. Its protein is CASSETTGVGTDTQYF.

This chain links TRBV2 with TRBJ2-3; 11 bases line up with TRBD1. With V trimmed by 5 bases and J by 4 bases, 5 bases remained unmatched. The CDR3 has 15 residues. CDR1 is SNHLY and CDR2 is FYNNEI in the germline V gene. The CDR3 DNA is TGTGCCAGCAGTTTGGACAGGGGGCGGCCAGATACGCAGTATTTT. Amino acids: CASSLDRGRPDTQYF.

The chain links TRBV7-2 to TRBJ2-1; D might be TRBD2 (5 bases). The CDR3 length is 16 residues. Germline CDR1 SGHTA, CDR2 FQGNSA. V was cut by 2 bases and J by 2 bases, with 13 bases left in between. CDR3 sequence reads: CASSLQGADPYNEQFF. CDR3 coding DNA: TGTGCCAGCAGCTTACAAGGAGCGGACCCCTACAATGAGCAGTTCTTC.

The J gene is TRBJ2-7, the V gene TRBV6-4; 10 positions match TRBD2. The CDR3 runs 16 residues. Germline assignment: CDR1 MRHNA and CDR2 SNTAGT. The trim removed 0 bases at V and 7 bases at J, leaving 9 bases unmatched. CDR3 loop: CASSDSCRAGGKEQYF. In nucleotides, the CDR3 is TGTGCCAGCAGTGACTCGTGCCGAGCGGGAGGGAAAGAGCAGTACTTC.

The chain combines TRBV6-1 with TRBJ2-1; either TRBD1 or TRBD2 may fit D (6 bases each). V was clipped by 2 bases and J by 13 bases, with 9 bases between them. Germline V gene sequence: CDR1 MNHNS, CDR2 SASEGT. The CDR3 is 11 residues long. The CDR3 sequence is CASSETGAQFF. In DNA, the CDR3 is TGTGCCAGCAGTGAAACGGGGGCTCAGTTCTTC.

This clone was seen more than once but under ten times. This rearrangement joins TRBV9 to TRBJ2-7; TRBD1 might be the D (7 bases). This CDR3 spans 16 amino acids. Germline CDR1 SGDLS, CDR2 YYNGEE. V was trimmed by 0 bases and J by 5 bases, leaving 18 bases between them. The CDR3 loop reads CASSVGWPGGLDEQYF. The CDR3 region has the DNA TGTGCCAGCAGCGTAGGTTGGCCAGGGGGGCTGGACGAGCAGTACTTC.

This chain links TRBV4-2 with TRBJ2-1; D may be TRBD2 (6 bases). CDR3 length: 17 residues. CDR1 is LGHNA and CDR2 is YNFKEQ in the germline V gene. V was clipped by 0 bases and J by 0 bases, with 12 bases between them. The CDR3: CASSQDSSDSSYNEQFF. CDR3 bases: TGTGCCAGCAGCCAAGATTCTAGCGATAGCTCCTACAATGAGCAGTTCTTC.

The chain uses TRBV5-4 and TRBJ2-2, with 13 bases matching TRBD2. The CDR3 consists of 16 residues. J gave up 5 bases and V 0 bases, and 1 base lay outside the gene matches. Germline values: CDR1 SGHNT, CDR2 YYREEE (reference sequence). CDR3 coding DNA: TGTGCCAGCAGCTTGGGGGGACTAGCGGGAACCGGGGAGCTGTTTTTT. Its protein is CASSLGGLAGTGELFF.

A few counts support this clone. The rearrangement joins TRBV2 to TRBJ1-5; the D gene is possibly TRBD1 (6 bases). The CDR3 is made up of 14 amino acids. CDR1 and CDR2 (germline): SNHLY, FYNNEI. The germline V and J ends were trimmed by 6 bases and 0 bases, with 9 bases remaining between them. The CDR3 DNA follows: TGTGCCAGCAGGAGACAGGATAGCAATCAGCCCCAGCATTTT. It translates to CASRRQDSNQPQHF.

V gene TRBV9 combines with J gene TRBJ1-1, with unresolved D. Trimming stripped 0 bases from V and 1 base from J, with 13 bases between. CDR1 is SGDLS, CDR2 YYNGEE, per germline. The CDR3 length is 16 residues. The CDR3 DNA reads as TGTGCCAGCAGCGTAGGAGGATCTTGGAGGAACACTGAAGCTTTCTTT. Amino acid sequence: CASSVGGSWRNTEAFF.

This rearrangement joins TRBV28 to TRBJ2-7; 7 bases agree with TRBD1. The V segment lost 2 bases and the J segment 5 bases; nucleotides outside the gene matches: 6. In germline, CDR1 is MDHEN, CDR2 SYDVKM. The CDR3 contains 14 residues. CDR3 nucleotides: TGTGCCAGCAGTTTAACAGACAGGGCCAACGAGCAGTACTTC. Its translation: CASSLTDRANEQYF.

In DNA, the CDR3 is TGCGCCAGCAGCCTCTCGGGGGGATCGGATCAGCCCCAGCATTTT. Amino acids: CASSLSGGSDQPQHF. V and J are TRBV5-1 and TRBJ1-5; D perhaps matches TRBD1 (5 bases). Trimming removed 4 bases from V and 5 bases from J, with 16 bases in between. The CDR3 runs to 15 residues. Germline assignment: CDR1 SGHRS and CDR2 YFSETQ.

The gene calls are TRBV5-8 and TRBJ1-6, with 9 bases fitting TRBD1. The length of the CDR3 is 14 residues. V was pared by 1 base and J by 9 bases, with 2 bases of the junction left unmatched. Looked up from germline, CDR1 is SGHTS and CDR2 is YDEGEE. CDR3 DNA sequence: TGTGCCAGCAGCTTGCGGGACAGGGCTTCACCCCTCCACTTT. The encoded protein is CASSLRDRASPLHF. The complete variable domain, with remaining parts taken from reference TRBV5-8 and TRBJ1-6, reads EAGVTQSPTHLIKTRGQQATLRCSPISGHTSVYWYQQALGLGLQFLLWYDEGEERNRGNFPPRFSGRQFPNYSSELNVNALELEDSALYLCASSLRDRASPLHFGNGTRLTVT.

CDR3: CASRIYSNQPQHF. Written as DNA, the CDR3 is TGTGCCAGCAGGATTTATAGCAATCAGCCCCAGCATTTT. The rearrangement joins TRBV28 to TRBJ1-5; the D is unclear. V lost 6 bases, J lost 0 bases, and 6 bases lay in between. The CDR3 is made up of 13 amino acids. Germline lookup yields CDR1 MDHEN and CDR2 SYDVKM.

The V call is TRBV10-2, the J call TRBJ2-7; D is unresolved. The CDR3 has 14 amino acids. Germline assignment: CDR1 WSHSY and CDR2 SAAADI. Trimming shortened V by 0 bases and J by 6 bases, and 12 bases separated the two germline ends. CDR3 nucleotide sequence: TGCGCCAGCAGTGAGTCCGCCCCCTTCATCGAGCAGTACTTC. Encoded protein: CASSESAPFIEQYF.

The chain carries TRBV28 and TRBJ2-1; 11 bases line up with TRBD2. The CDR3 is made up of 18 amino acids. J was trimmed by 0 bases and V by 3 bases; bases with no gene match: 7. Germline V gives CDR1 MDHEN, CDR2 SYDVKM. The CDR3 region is CASSLWGLAASSYNEQFF. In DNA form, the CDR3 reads TGTGCCAGCAGTTTGTGGGGACTAGCGGCCAGCTCCTACAATGAGCAGTTCTTC.

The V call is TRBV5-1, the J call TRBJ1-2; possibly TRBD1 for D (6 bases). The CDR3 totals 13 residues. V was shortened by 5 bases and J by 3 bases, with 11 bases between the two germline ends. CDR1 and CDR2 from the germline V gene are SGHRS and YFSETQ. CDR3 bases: TGCGCCAGCAGATTCACAGGGCACTATGGCTACACCTTC. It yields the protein CASRFTGHYGYTF. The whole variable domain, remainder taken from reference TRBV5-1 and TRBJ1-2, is KAGVTQTPRYLIKTRGQQVTLSCSPISGHRSVSWYQQTPGQGLQFLFEYFSETQRNKGNFPGRFSGRQFSNSRSEMNVSTLELGDSALYLCASRFTGHYGYTFGSGTRLTVV.

This CDR3 is CASSFLGANTGELFF. CDR3 bases: TGCGCCAGCAGCTTTCTGGGGGCAAACACCGGGGAGCTGTTTTTT. V is TRBV5-1 and J is TRBJ2-2; possibly TRBD1 for D (6 bases). The CDR3 is 15 residues long. Germline values: CDR1 SGHRS, CDR2 YFSETQ. The V and J ends lost 2 bases and 2 bases respectively, with 10 bases between them.

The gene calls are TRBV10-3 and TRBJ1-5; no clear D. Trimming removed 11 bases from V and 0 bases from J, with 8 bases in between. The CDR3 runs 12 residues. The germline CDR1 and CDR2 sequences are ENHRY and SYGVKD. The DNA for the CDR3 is TGTGCCGTGGGTGATAGCAATCAGCCCCAGCATTTT. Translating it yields CAVGDSNQPQHF.

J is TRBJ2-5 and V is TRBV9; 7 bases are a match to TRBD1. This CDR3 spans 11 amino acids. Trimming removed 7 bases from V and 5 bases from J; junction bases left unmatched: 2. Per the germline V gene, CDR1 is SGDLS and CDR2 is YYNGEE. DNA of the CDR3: TGTGCCAGCGGACAGGCCGAGACCCAGTACTTC. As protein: CASGQAETQYF.

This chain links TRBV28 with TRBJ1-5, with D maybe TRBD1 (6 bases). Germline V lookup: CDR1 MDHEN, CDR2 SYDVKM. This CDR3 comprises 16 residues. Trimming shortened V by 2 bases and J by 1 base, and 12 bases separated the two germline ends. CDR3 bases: TGTGCCAGCAGTTTAAGATTGGGGGCCAGCAATCAGCCCCAGCATTTT. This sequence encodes CASSLRLGASNQPQHF.

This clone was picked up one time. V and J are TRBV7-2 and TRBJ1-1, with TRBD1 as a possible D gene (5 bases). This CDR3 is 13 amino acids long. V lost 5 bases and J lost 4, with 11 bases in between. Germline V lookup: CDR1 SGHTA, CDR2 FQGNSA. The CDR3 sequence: CASSPVGATEAFF. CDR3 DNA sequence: TGTGCCAGCAGCCCCGTCGGGGCCACTGAAGCTTTCTTT. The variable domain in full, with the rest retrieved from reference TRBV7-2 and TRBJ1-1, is GAGVSQSPSNKVTEKGKDVELRCDPISGHTALYWYRQSLGQGLEFLIYFQGNSAPDKSGLPSDRFSAERTGGSVSTLTIQRTQQEDSAVYLCASSPVGATEAFFGQGTRLTVV.

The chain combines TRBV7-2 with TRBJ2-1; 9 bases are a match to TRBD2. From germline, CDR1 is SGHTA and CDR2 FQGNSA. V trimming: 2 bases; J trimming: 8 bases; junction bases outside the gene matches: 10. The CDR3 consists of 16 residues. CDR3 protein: CASSLIRSGGLDEQFF. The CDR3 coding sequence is TGTGCCAGCAGCTTAATCCGCAGCGGGGGGTTAGATGAGCAGTTCTTC.